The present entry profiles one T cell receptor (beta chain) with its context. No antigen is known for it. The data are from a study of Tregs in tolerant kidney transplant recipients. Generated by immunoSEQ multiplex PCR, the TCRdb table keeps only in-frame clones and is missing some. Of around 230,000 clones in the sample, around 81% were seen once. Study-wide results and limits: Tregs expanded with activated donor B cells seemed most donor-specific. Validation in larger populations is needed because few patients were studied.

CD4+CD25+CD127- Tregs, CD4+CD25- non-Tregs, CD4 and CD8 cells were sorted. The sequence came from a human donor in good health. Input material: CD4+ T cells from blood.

The CDR3 region is CAWSTNPRGYTF. The CDR3, as DNA: TGTGCCTGGAGTACTAACCCGCGTGGCTACACCTTC. This chain links TRBV30 with TRBJ1-2; no definite D call. There are 12 residues in the CDR3. Looked up from germline, CDR1 is GTSNPN and CDR2 is SVGIG (reference sequence). The V gene lost 2 bases and the J gene lost 7 bases, with 11 bases spanning the gap.